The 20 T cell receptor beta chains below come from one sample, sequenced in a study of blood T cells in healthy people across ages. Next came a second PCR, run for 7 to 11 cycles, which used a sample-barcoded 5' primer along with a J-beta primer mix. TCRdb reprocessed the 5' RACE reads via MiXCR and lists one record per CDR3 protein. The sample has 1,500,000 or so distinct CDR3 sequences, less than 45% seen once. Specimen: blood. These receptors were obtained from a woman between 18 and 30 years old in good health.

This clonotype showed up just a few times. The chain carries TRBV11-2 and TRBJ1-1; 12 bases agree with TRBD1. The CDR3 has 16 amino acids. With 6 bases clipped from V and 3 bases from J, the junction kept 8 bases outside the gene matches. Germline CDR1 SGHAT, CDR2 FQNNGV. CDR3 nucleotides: TGTGCCAGCAGAGTCCCGGGACAGGGGGCCGACACTGAAGCTTTCTTT. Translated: CASRVPGQGADTEAFF.

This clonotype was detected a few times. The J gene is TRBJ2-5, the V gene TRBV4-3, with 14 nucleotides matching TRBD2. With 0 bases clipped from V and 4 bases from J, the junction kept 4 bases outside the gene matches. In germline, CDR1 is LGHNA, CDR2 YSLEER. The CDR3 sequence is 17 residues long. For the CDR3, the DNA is TGCGCCAGCAGCCAAGATGGACTAGCGGGAGGAGGAGAGACCCAGTACTTC. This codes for CASSQDGLAGGGETQYF.

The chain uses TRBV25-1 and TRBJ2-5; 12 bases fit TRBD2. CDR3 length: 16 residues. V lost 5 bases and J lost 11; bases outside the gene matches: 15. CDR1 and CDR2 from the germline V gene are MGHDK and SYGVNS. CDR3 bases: TGTGCCAGCAGTTTTTCTAGCGGGGGGGTAGGCGATGAGCAGTACTTC. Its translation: CASSFSSGGVGDEQYF.

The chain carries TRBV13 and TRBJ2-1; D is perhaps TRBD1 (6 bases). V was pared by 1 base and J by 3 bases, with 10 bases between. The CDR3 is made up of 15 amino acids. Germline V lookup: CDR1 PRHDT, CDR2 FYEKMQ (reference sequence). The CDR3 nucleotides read TGTGCCAGCAGCTTAGAGGGGGTTTACTACAATGAGCAGTTCTTC. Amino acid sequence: CASSLEGVYYNEQFF.

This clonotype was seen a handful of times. DNA for the CDR3: TGCGCCAGCAGCTTGGCCCCGGAGGAACCCCTCCACTTT. Its translation is CASSLAPEEPLHF. The rearrangement uses TRBV5-1 and TRBJ1-6; D is ambiguous. The CDR3 totals 13 residues. Trimming pared 0 bases from V and 12 bases from J, leaving 10 bases between. Germline V gene lookup returns CDR1 SGHRS and CDR2 YFSETQ.

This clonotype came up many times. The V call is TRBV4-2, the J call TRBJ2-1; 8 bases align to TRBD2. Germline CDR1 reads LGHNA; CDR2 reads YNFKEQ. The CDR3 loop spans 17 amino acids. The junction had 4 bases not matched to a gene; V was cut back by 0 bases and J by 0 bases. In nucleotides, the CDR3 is TGTGCCAGCAGCCAAGATTACACTAGCGGCTCCTACAATGAGCAGTTCTTC. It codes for CASSQDYTSGSYNEQFF.

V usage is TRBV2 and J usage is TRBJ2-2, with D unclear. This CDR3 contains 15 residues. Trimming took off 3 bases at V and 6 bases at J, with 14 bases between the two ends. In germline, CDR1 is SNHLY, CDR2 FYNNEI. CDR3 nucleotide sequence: TGTGCCAGCAGTGACCAACGAGTGGCGCCCGGGGAGCTGTTTTTT. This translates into CASSDQRVAPGELFF.

The CDR3 is CASSYGTGNEQFF. The CDR3 DNA reads as TGTGCCAGCAGTTACGGGACAGGGAATGAGCAGTTCTTC. The rearrangement links TRBV6-5 to TRBJ2-1; TRBD1 matches 9 bases. The V and J ends lost 2 bases and 7 bases, in that order; junction bases with no gene match: 0. The length of the CDR3 is 13 residues. Germline V CDR1 and CDR2: MNHEY, SVGAGI.

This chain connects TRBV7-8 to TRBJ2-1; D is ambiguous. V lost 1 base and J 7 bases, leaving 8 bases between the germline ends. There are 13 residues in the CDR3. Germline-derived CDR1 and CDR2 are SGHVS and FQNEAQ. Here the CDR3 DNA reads TGTGCCAGCAGCTTAGATGACGCTAATGAGCAGTTCTTC. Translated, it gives CASSLDDANEQFF.

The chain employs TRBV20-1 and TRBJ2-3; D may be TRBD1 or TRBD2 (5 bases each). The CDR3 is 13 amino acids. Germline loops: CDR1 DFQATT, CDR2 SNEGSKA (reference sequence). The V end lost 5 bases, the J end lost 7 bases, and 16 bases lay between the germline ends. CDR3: CSAGDVVGHTQYF. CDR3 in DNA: TGCAGTGCTGGGGACGTAGTTGGGCATACGCAGTATTTT.

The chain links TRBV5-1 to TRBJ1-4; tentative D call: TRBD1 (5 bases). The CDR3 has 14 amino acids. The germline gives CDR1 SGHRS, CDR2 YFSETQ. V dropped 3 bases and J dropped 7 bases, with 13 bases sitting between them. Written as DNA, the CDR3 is TGCGCCAGCAGCTCCGGGACCCCCGGTGAAAAACTGTTTTTT. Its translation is CASSSGTPGEKLFF.

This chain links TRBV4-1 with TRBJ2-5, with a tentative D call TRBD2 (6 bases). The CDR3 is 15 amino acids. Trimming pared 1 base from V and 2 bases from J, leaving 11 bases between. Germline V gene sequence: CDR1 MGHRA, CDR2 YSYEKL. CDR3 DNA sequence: TGCGCCAGCAGCCAAGGTGCGGGGCCACAAGAGACCCAGTACTTC. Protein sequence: CASSQGAGPQETQYF.

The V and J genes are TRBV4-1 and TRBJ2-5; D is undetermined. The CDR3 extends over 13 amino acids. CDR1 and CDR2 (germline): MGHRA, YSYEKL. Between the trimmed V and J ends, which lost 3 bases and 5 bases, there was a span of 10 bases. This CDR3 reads CASSQTHPETQYF. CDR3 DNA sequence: TGCGCCAGCAGCCAGACGCATCCGGAGACCCAGTACTTC.

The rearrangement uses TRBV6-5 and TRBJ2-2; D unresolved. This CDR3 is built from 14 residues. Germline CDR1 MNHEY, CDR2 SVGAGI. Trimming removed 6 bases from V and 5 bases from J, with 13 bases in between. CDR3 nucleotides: TGTGCCAGCAGCCATAGGCCCCAAACCGGGGAGCTGTTTTTT. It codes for CASSHRPQTGELFF.

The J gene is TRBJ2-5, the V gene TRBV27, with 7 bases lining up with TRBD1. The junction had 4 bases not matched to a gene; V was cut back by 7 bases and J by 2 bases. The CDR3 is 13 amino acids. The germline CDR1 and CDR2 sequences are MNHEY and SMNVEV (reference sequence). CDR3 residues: CASTRQGQETQYF. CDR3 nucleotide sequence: TGTGCCAGCACGCGACAGGGTCAAGAGACCCAGTACTTC.

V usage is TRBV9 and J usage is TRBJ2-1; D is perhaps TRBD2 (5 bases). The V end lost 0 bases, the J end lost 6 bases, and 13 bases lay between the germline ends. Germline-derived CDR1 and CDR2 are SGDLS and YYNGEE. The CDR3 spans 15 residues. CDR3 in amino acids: CASSVVSGEANEQFF. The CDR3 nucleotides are TGTGCCAGCAGCGTAGTGAGCGGAGAAGCCAATGAGCAGTTCTTC.

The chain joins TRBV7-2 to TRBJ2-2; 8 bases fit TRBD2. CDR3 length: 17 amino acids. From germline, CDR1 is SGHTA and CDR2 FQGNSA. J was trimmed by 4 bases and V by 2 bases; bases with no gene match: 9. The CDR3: CASSLFGTRAGTGELFF. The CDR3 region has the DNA TGTGCCAGCAGCTTATTCGGGACTAGGGCGGGCACCGGGGAGCTGTTTTTT.

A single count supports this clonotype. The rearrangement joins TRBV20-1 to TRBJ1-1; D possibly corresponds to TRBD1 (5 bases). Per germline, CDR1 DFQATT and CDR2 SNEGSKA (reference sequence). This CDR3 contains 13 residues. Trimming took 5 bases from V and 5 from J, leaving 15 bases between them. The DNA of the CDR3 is TGCAGTGCTCCGGGACCTTCGGTTACTGAAGCTTTCTTT. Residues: CSAPGPSVTEAFF.

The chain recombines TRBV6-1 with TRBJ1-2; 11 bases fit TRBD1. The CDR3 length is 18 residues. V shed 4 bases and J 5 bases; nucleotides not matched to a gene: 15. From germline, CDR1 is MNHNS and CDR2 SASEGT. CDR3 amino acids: CASSAGGTGGLLSYGYTF. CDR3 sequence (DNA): TGTGCCAGCAGTGCGGGGGGGACAGGGGGGCTTCTAAGTTATGGCTACACCTTC.

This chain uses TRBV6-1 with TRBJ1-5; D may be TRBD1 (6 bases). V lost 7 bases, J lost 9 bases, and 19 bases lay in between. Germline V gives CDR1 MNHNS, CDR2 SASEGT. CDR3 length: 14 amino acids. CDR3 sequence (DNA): TGTGCCAGCATCAAAGACAGGTTTTATCGGCCCCAGCATTTT. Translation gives CASIKDRFYRPQHF.